These 11 T cell receptor beta chains were sequenced from one sample in a study of blood T cell repertoires in COVID-19. Generated by immunoSEQ multiplex PCR, the TCRdb table keeps only in-frame clones and is missing some. Here the sample spans 250,000 to 300,000 clones, around 86% being singletons. The sequencing sample was made of peripheral blood. The origin of the receptors is a woman in her fifties or sixties with active or convalescent COVID-19.

The CDR3 here is CASSKGQLYNEQFF. CDR3 nucleotides: TGTGCCAGCAGCAAGGGACAGCTCTACAATGAGCAGTTCTTC. The chain is built from TRBV5-6 and TRBJ2-1, with 7 nucleotides matching TRBD1. From germline, CDR1 is SGHDT and CDR2 YYEEEE. The CDR3 sequence is 14 residues long. Germline trimming cut 4 bases from V and 3 bases from J; bases unmatched to any gene: 4.

The chain recombines TRBV7-3 with TRBJ2-3; TRBD2 matches 10 bases. From germline, CDR1 is SGHTA and CDR2 FQGTGA. Trimming cost V 1 base and J 1 base; bases outside gene matches: 5. CDR3 length equals 17 residues. Written as DNA, the CDR3 is TGTGCCAGCAGCTTAATGGGGCTAGCGGGGGGCACAGATACGCAGTATTTT. This sequence encodes CASSLMGLAGGTDTQYF.

This chain uses TRBV30 with TRBJ1-5; 11 bases match TRBD1. The germline CDR1 and CDR2 sequences are GTSNPN and SVGIG (reference sequence). CDR3 size: 14 residues. V dropped 0 bases and J dropped 5; count of bases not matched to a gene: 0. The CDR3 protein is CAWSVDRGHQPQHF. In DNA form, the CDR3 reads TGTGCCTGGAGTGTGGACAGGGGGCATCAGCCCCAGCATTTT. The full variable domain, rest sourced from reference TRBV30 and TRBJ1-5, is SQTIHQWPATLVQPVGSPLSLECTVEGTSNPNLYWYRQAAGRGLQLLFYSVGIGQISSEVPQNLSASRPQDRQFILSSKKLLLSDSGFYLCAWSVDRGHQPQHFGDGTRLSIL.

V gene TRBV7-3 combines with J gene TRBJ2-2; 7 nucleotides match TRBD2. Germline CDR1 reads SGHTA; CDR2 reads FQGTGA. Unmatched junction bases numbered 6, after V lost 5 bases and J lost 0 bases. The CDR3 totals 16 residues. CDR3 sequence: CASSLKRGANTGELFF. The CDR3 bases are TGTGCCAGCAGCCTAAAGCGGGGAGCGAACACCGGGGAGCTGTTTTTT.

The V gene is TRBV12-3 or TRBV12-4, the J gene TRBJ1-1; the D is unclear. Trimming left V 6 bases short and J 5 bases short, with 10 bases between. The CDR3 totals 12 residues. The CDR3 sequence is CASRPQVTEAFF. CDR3 nucleotides: TGTGCCAGCAGGCCCCAGGTAACTGAAGCTTTCTTT.

The chain combines TRBV4-1 with TRBJ2-1; weak D call: TRBD1 (6 bases). In germline, CDR1 is MGHRA, CDR2 YSYEKL. CDR3 length equals 15 residues. Trimming stripped 4 bases from V and 2 bases from J, with 12 bases between. CDR3 sequence: CASSLGEGAYNEQFF. Written as DNA, the CDR3 is TGCGCCAGCAGCCTGGGCGAGGGGGCCTACAATGAGCAGTTCTTC.

The chain uses TRBV9 and TRBJ1-6; 8 nucleotides align to TRBD1. CDR1 SGDLS and CDR2 YYNGEE come from the germline V gene. Trimming took 6 bases from V and 5 from J; bases not matched to a gene: 7. The CDR3 is 15 residues long. CDR3 nucleotide sequence: TGTGCCAGCACCCTCGGACAGGGTCATAATTCACCCCTCCACTTT. Encoded protein: CASTLGQGHNSPLHF.

The V call is TRBV6-5, the J call TRBJ2-7; 10 bases align to TRBD2. V lost 2 bases and J lost 8; bases outside the gene matches: 9. The germline CDR1 and CDR2 sequences are MNHEY and SVGAGI. This CDR3 comprises 15 residues. DNA of the CDR3: TGTGCCAGCAGTTACAGGGCTAGCGGGGGCGGGCAGCAGTACTTC. It codes for CASSYRASGGGQQYF.

The chain combines TRBV6-5 with TRBJ1-6; 8 bases map to TRBD1. CDR1 MNHEY and CDR2 SVGAGI come from the germline V gene. The CDR3 totals 15 residues. Unmatched junction bases numbered 3, after V lost 6 bases and J lost 2 bases. CDR3 in DNA: TGTGCCAGCAGCGACAGGGGCGCCTATAATTCACCCCTCCACTTT. Its protein is CASSDRGAYNSPLHF.

There are a few counts of this clone. At the DNA level, this CDR3 is encoded by other sequences in the same sample as well. The CDR3 region has the DNA TGTGCCAGCAGCTTAGCATCGGGCTCTGGGGCCAACGTCCTGACTTTC. Residues: CASSLASGSGANVLTF. The chain combines TRBV7-9 with TRBJ2-6; D unclear. V shed 0 bases and J shed 0 bases, with 6 bases lying between them. The CDR3 is made up of 16 amino acids. From germline, CDR1 is SEHNR and CDR2 FQNEAQ (reference sequence).

V usage is TRBV30 and J usage is TRBJ1-2, with a possible D match to TRBD1 (5 bases). The length of the CDR3 is 12 residues. V was trimmed by 1 base and J by 2 bases, leaving 5 bases between them. Germline CDR1 is GTSNPN and CDR2 is SVGIG (reference sequence). The CDR3 DNA is TGTGCCTGGAGTGAGGGGAACTATGGCTACACCTTC. Protein: CAWSEGNYGYTF.